The next 21 T cell receptor beta chains were all read from a single sample in a study of Ad26.COV2.S vaccination and SARS-CoV-2 variants. Clones were sequenced by immunoSEQ multiplex PCR, and TCRdb holds only the in-frame ones, with some missing. The table shows around 500,000 clones, with 80% to 90% occurring only once. Treatment here: around 19 received Ad26.COV2.S at low or high dose, single or two shots; about 5 received placebo; per-sample allocation not given. It was on day 63 after the first vaccine or placebo injection that samples were taken. Sequencing was performed on peripheral blood, taken in a trial of Ad26.COV2.S vaccine versus placebo. Source of these receptors: a person aged 18-65 years who received the Ad26.COV2.S COVID-19 vaccine or a placebo.

The chain joins TRBV6-5 to TRBJ1-6, with 10 bases fitting TRBD1. The CDR3 spans 16 residues. Germline CDR1 is MNHEY and CDR2 is SVGAGI. V trimming: 0 bases; J trimming: 13 bases; junction bases outside the gene matches: 9. CDR3 coding DNA: TGTGCCAGCAGTTACTCAAACCGGGACAGGGGATCCCCCCTCCACTTT. It translates to CASSYSNRDRGSPLHF.

The rearrangement links TRBV10-3 to TRBJ2-3, with no clear D. Trimming removed 10 bases at V and 0 bases at J, with 14 bases between. Germline loops: CDR1 ENHRY, CDR2 SYGVKD. The CDR3 is 14 residues long. CDR3 amino acids: CATARVSSTDTQYF. The CDR3 DNA sequence: TGTGCCACCGCTAGGGTCTCTAGCACAGATACGCAGTATTTT.

The rearrangement links TRBV20-1 to TRBJ1-1, with D unclear. V lost 7 bases, J lost 7 bases, and 10 bases lay in between. This CDR3 comprises 10 residues. The germline V gene has CDR1 DFQATT and CDR2 SNEGSKA (reference sequence). Here the CDR3 reads CSVGYDEAFF. The DNA for the CDR3 is TGCAGTGTGGGGTATGATGAAGCTTTCTTT.

The CDR3 sequence: CASSSTGDQPQHF. CDR3 in DNA: TGTGCCAGCAGTTCGACAGGGGATCAGCCCCAGCATTTT. The rearrangement joins TRBV2 to TRBJ1-5; 8 nucleotides match TRBD1. After removal of 5 bases from V and 5 bases from J, the junction contained 2 bases not matched to a gene. The CDR3 sequence is 13 residues long. Germline V CDR1 and CDR2: SNHLY, FYNNEI.

V is TRBV2 and J is TRBJ1-4; TRBD1 is a possible D gene (6 bases). Germline V gene lookup returns CDR1 SNHLY and CDR2 FYNNEI. The CDR3 is made up of 15 amino acids. The V end lost 6 bases, the J end lost 0 bases, and 11 bases lay between the germline ends. The CDR3 loop is CASSPNRATNEKLFF. The CDR3 DNA reads TGTGCCAGCAGCCCCAACAGGGCAACTAATGAAAAACTGTTTTTT. The complete variable domain, with remaining parts taken from reference TRBV2 and TRBJ1-4, reads EPEVTQTPSHQVTQMGQEVILRCVPISNHLYFYWYRQILGQKVEFLVSFYNNEISEKSEIFDDQFSVERPDGSNFTLKIRSTKLEDSAMYFCASSPNRATNEKLFFGSGTQLSVL.

The chain is built from TRBV18 and TRBJ1-4; TRBD1 agrees at 8 bases. CDR1 and CDR2 (germline): KGHSH, LQKENI. This CDR3 is 15 amino acids long. Unmatched junction bases numbered 5, after V lost 0 bases and J lost 8 bases. The CDR3 is CASSPPQGAGEKLFF. The CDR3 nucleotides are TGTGCCAGCTCACCACCGCAGGGGGCCGGGGAAAAACTGTTTTTT.

The chain carries TRBV6-5 and TRBJ1-6; D unclear. CDR3 length: 15 amino acids. V was shortened by 0 bases and J by 10 bases, with 13 bases between the two germline ends. Germline V CDR1 and CDR2: MNHEY, SVGAGI. Here the CDR3 reads CASSYSPTSGSPLHF. The DNA of the CDR3 is TGTGCCAGCAGTTACTCGCCGACAAGCGGGTCACCCCTCCACTTT.

The V and J genes are TRBV30 and TRBJ2-1; TRBD2 agrees at 9 bases. The CDR3 consists of 17 residues. From germline, CDR1 is GTSNPN and CDR2 SVGIG (reference sequence). V was pared by 4 bases and J by 4 bases, with 14 bases of the junction left unmatched. In nucleotides, the CDR3 is TGTGCCTGGATCCCGATAGGGGCGGGAGGGCCGTACAATGAGCAGTTCTTC. It translates to CAWIPIGAGGPYNEQFF.

The chain carries TRBV4-1 and TRBJ2-7, with 7 bases that match TRBD1. Germline V gives CDR1 MGHRA, CDR2 YSYEKL. Trimming cost V 0 bases and J 12 bases; bases outside gene matches: 8. This CDR3 spans 13 amino acids. CDR3 sequence: CASSQDEGARGYF. CDR3 DNA: TGCGCCAGCAGCCAAGATGAGGGGGCTAGGGGGTACTTC.

The chain uses TRBV18 and TRBJ2-3; a weak D match, TRBD1 (5 bases). Trimming shortened V by 0 bases and J by 2 bases, and 12 bases separated the two germline ends. Germline lookup yields CDR1 KGHSH and CDR2 LQKENI. This CDR3 region has 16 residues. The CDR3 loop reads CASSPPLRAYTDTQYF. CDR3 nucleotide sequence: TGTGCCAGCTCACCACCTCTCAGGGCCTACACAGATACGCAGTATTTT.

This chain uses TRBV27 with TRBJ2-1, with 8 bases fitting TRBD1. Per the germline V gene, CDR1 is MNHEY and CDR2 is SMNVEV (reference sequence). Germline trimming cut 5 bases from V and 0 bases from J; bases unmatched to any gene: 18. The CDR3 contains 20 residues. The CDR3 sequence: CASSEPGGESPGGSYNEQFF. The CDR3 nucleotides are TGTGCCAGCAGTGAACCAGGGGGCGAATCCCCCGGAGGCTCCTACAATGAGCAGTTCTTC.

For this clone: In the same sample, other DNA sequences code for this CDR3. The chain links TRBV28 to TRBJ2-7; 9 nucleotides line up with TRBD1. The junction had 4 bases not matched to a gene; V was cut back by 4 bases and J by 3 bases. CDR3 length: 14 amino acids. Germline CDR1 reads MDHEN; CDR2 reads SYDVKM. CDR3 residues: CASSSPGQGYEQYF. The CDR3 DNA follows: TGTGCCAGCAGTTCGCCGGGACAGGGCTACGAGCAGTACTTC.

This rearrangement joins TRBV19 to TRBJ2-1; a possible D gene is TRBD1 (5 bases). Germline V gives CDR1 LNHDA, CDR2 SQIVND (reference sequence). Trimming left V 1 base short and J 2 bases short, with 15 bases between. This CDR3 has 17 amino acids. The DNA of the CDR3 is TGTGCCAGTAGTATAGGTATGGGCAGGGAAACCTACAATGAGCAGTTCTTC. It encodes CASSIGMGRETYNEQFF. The variable domain in full, completed from reference TRBV19 and TRBJ2-1, reads DGGITQSPKYLFRKEGQNVTLSCEQNLNHDAMYWYRQDPGQGLRLIYYSQIVNDFQKGDIAEGYSVSREKKESFPLTVTSAQKNPTAFYLCASSIGMGRETYNEQFFGPGTRLTVL.

The chain couples TRBV5-4 to TRBJ1-1; the D gene is possibly TRBD1 (5 bases). This CDR3 spans 14 amino acids. The germline V gene has CDR1 SGHNT and CDR2 YYREEE (reference sequence). V was clipped by 3 bases and J by 1 base, with 10 bases between them. The CDR3 sequence is CASSSRAGNTEAFF. The CDR3 DNA follows: TGTGCCAGCAGCTCCAGGGCGGGGAACACTGAAGCTTTCTTT.

The chain recombines TRBV7-9 with TRBJ2-7; 7 bases are a match to TRBD2. Germline V lookup: CDR1 SEHNR, CDR2 FQNEAQ (reference sequence). J lost 12 bases, V lost 3 bases, and 5 bases had no gene match. This CDR3 region has 11 residues. The DNA for the CDR3 is TGTGCCAGCAGCTTGCAGCGGGGCCTGTACTTC. This codes for CASSLQRGLYF. Variable domain in full (rest from reference TRBV7-9 and TRBJ2-7): DTGVSQNPRHKITKRGQNVTFRCDPISEHNRLYWYRQTLGQGPEFLTYFQNEAQLEKSRLLSDRFSAERPKGSFSTLEIQRTEQGDSAMYLCASSLQRGLYFGPGTRLTVT.

The rearrangement links TRBV10-3 to TRBJ2-1; 7 positions agree with TRBD2. V shed 2 bases and J 7 bases; nucleotides not matched to a gene: 29. From germline, CDR1 is ENHRY and CDR2 SYGVKD. The CDR3 covers 22 residues. DNA for the CDR3: TGTGCCATCAGTGAGATGGCGAGCCGGAGGGCTAGCGGAAAAAAAGAGGCTAATGAGCAGTTCTTC. Protein: CAISEMASRRASGKKEANEQFF.

This chain joins TRBV19 and TRBJ1-2, with D hard to call. With 4 bases removed from V and 5 bases from J, the gap between germline ends came to 5 bases. CDR1 and CDR2 (germline): LNHDA, SQIVND (reference sequence). The CDR3 loop spans 11 amino acids. The CDR3 region is CASSTAYGYTF. CDR3 DNA sequence: TGTGCCAGTAGTACAGCGTATGGCTACACCTTC.

The chain carries TRBV6-5 and TRBJ2-7; D ambiguous. The V and J ends lost 2 bases and 3 bases respectively, with 17 bases between them. CDR1 and CDR2 from the germline V gene are MNHEY and SVGAGI. The CDR3 length is 16 residues. The CDR3 coding sequence is TGTGCCAGCAGTTACAGTTCCCCCGACTCTGGCTACGAGCAGTACTTC. This sequence encodes CASSYSSPDSGYEQYF.

The rearrangement uses TRBV28 and TRBJ2-1, with D unresolved. Trimming shortened V by 5 bases and J by 6 bases, and 11 bases separated the two germline ends. The germline V gene encodes CDR1 MDHEN and CDR2 SYDVKM. The CDR3 is 13 amino acids. The CDR3 region has the DNA TGTGCCAGCAGTCCGAGTCCCGCCAATGAGCAGTTCTTC. As protein: CASSPSPANEQFF.

With respect to this clone: A read error may produce the germline difference seen at one junction end. This chain joins TRBV19 and TRBJ1-1, with 8 positions matching TRBD1. The germline gives CDR1 LNHDA, CDR2 SQIVND (reference sequence). The CDR3 has 16 residues. CDR3 DNA: TGTGCCAGTAGCAGCCGACAGGGGAGTTCGAACGCTGAAGCTTTCTTT. It encodes CASSSRQGSSNAEAFF.

The chain uses TRBV9 and TRBJ2-1; 9 bases agree with TRBD2. The CDR3 has 16 residues. From germline, CDR1 is SGDLS and CDR2 YYNGEE. V gave up 4 bases and J gave up 9 bases; unmatched junction bases: 14. CDR3 protein: CASSPRGSGRFGEQFF. CDR3 sequence (DNA): TGTGCCAGCAGCCCCCGTGGTAGCGGGAGATTTGGTGAGCAGTTCTTC. Based on the CDR3 plus reference TRBV9 and TRBJ2-1, the full variable domain is DSGVTQTPKHLITATGQRVTLRCSPRSGDLSVYWYQQSLDQGLQFLIQYYNGEERAKGNILERFSAQQFPDLHSELNLSSLELGDSALYFCASSPRGSGRFGEQFFGPGTRLTVL.